These 23 T cell receptor beta chains share one sample of origin, sequenced in a study of naive and memory T cell subsets. An equimolar mix of two oligonucleotides served as the beta constant-region primer for TRBC1 and TRBC2. Each CDR3 protein is one row after TCRdb ran MiXCR on the UMI-ligation and nested PCR reads. The sample lists around 90,000 distinct CDR3 sequences, about 6.5% seen once, with over 1.5% in the top ten. Sequences were obtained from central memory CD4+ T cells from blood. The source is a human donor in good health.

This clonotype has ten or more counts. This sequence joins TRBV20-1 and TRBJ1-2; 11 bases are shared with TRBD1. The CDR3 is 13 residues long. J gave up 8 bases and V 6 bases, and 8 bases lay outside the gene matches. CDR1 is DFQATT, CDR2 SNEGSKA, per germline (reference sequence). The CDR3 DNA sequence: TGCAGTGCCGCAGGACAGGGGGCGATAGGCTACACCTTC. It translates to CSAAGQGAIGYTF.

The chain has TRBV2 and TRBJ1-5, with a weak D call TRBD1 (6 bases). Trimming cost V 6 bases and J 6 bases, with 18 bases left between them. Germline V lookup: CDR1 SNHLY, CDR2 FYNNEI. The CDR3 extends over 15 amino acids. The CDR3 sequence: CASRAQGQRVQPQHF. DNA of the CDR3: TGTGCCAGCAGGGCCCAGGGGCAAAGGGTTCAGCCCCAGCATTTT.

The chain is built from TRBV9 and TRBJ2-6; 7 nucleotides align to TRBD1. With V trimmed by 0 bases and J by 0 bases, 6 bases remained unmatched. The V gene's germline CDR1 is SGDLS and CDR2 YYNGEE. This CDR3 is 18 amino acids long. The CDR3 loop is CASSVEGTAFSGANVLTF. CDR3 nucleotides: TGTGCCAGCAGCGTAGAAGGGACAGCCTTCTCTGGGGCCAACGTCCTGACTTTC.

This clonotype was picked up a small number of times. The chain carries TRBV4-3 and TRBJ2-7, with D tentatively TRBD2 (5 bases). This CDR3 has 15 amino acids. Trimming cost V 4 bases and J 0 bases, with 13 bases left between them. Germline V gene sequence: CDR1 LGHNA, CDR2 YSLEER. CDR3 protein: CASSLRVASSYEQYF. CDR3 in DNA: TGCGCCAGCAGCCTTCGGGTAGCGAGCTCCTACGAGCAGTACTTC.

This chain uses TRBV5-6 with TRBJ2-7; the D gene is possibly TRBD1 (5 bases). CDR1 and CDR2 (germline): SGHDT, YYEEEE. There are 14 residues in the CDR3. Between the trimmed V and J ends, which lost 0 bases and 5 bases, there was a span of 12 bases. CDR3 region: CASSLAGRIHEQYF. The CDR3 DNA is TGTGCCAGCAGCTTGGCAGGGCGTATCCACGAGCAGTACTTC.

This clonotype was seen a few times. V gene TRBV7-9 combines with J gene TRBJ1-1, with no clear D. The V gene lost 2 bases and the J gene lost 1 base, with 14 bases spanning the gap. The germline CDR1 and CDR2 sequences are SEHNR and FQNEAQ (reference sequence). This CDR3 spans 16 amino acids. CDR3 protein: CASSLYSTTPNTEAFF. CDR3 coding DNA: TGTGCCAGCAGCTTATATTCGACAACCCCGAACACTGAAGCTTTCTTT.

Many counts were recorded for this clonotype. V is TRBV28 and J is TRBJ1-5; 7 bases agree with TRBD1. Germline lookup yields CDR1 MDHEN and CDR2 SYDVKM. This CDR3 has 15 amino acids. Trimming cost V 5 bases and J 4 bases; bases outside gene matches: 8. Here the CDR3 reads CASSGGTAINQPQHF. CDR3 nucleotide sequence: TGTGCCAGCAGTGGGGGGACAGCCATTAATCAGCCCCAGCATTTT. Filled out from reference TRBV28 and TRBJ1-5, the complete variable domain reads DVKVTQSSRYLVKRTGEKVFLECVQDMDHENMFWYRQDPGLGLRLIYFSYDVKMKEKGDIPEGYSVSREKKERFSLILESASTNQTSMYLCASSGGTAINQPQHFGDGTRLSIL.

The table lists this clonotype with many counts. The chain uses TRBV10-3 and TRBJ2-1; 11 nucleotides match TRBD2. Trimming took 9 bases from V and 4 from J; bases not matched to a gene: 8. This CDR3 is built from 15 residues. Germline V lookup: CDR1 ENHRY, CDR2 SYGVKD. CDR3 bases: TGTGCCATTGGAACCCTAGCGGGAGGTTACAATGAGCAGTTCTTC. Translated, it gives CAIGTLAGGYNEQFF.

This clonotype was picked up a small number of times. The chain couples TRBV6-6 to TRBJ2-7; 7 nucleotides match TRBD2. J lost 6 bases, V lost 2 bases, and 4 bases had no gene match. Germline CDR1 reads MNHNY; CDR2 reads SVGAGI (reference sequence). This CDR3 has 13 amino acids. The CDR3 bases are TGTGCCAGCAGTTACGGAACGGGGGGCGAGCAGTACTTC. It is translated as CASSYGTGGEQYF.

This clonotype was recorded many times. V is TRBV20-1 and J is TRBJ2-7; TRBD1 or TRBD2 may be the D gene (5 bases each). V gave up 5 bases and J gave up 3 bases, with 17 bases separating them. The CDR3 totals 14 residues. Per the germline V gene, CDR1 is DFQATT and CDR2 is SNEGSKA (reference sequence). The CDR3 nucleotides read TGCAGTGCTGAGGGACCCGCGAGGGACTACGAGCAGTACTTC. It specifies CSAEGPARDYEQYF.

This clonotype came up a few times. This chain links TRBV7-2 with TRBJ2-1; D is uncertain. V was trimmed by 1 base and J by 0 bases, leaving 13 bases between them. The CDR3 is 17 amino acids. Germline CDR1 reads SGHTA; CDR2 reads FQGNSA. The CDR3 loop reads CASSLGLPRSSYNEQFF. The CDR3 nucleotides read TGTGCCAGCAGCTTAGGGCTCCCCAGGAGCTCCTACAATGAGCAGTTCTTC.

By frequency in the sample, this clonotype is medium-sized. The V and J genes are TRBV12-3 or TRBV12-4 and TRBJ1-6; D uncertain. The V end was cut by 4 bases, the J end by 7 bases, with 5 bases between. The CDR3 totals 12 residues. For the CDR3, the DNA is TGTGCCAGCAGTTACTCGAATTCACCCCTCCACTTT. Its translation is CASSYSNSPLHF.

This chain joins TRBV13 and TRBJ1-1, with no clear D. The CDR3 has 15 residues. Trimming stripped 4 bases from V and 0 bases from J, with 12 bases between. The germline V gene encodes CDR1 PRHDT and CDR2 FYEKMQ (reference sequence). Written as DNA, the CDR3 is TGTGCCAGCAGCTCCCCGCGGAGAATGAACACTGAAGCTTTCTTT. This translates into CASSSPRRMNTEAFF.

At least ten counts were recorded for this clonotype. The chain couples TRBV20-1 to TRBJ1-5; tentative D call: TRBD1 (5 bases). The CDR3 totals 14 residues. CDR1 and CDR2 from the germline V gene are DFQATT and SNEGSKA (reference sequence). V lost 6 bases and J lost 4, with 16 bases in between. The CDR3 protein is CSALISGQNQPQHF. CDR3 DNA sequence: TGCAGTGCCCTTATTTCGGGGCAAAATCAGCCCCAGCATTTT.

A remark on this clonotype: Being one base from a much bigger clone, this may be a read error. This chain connects TRBV12-3 or TRBV12-4 to TRBJ1-2; 7 bases map to TRBD1. This CDR3 comprises 17 residues. V lost 5 bases and J lost 3; bases outside the gene matches: 15. CDR3 region: CASSKHRGGREDYGYTF. The CDR3 DNA follows: TGTGCCAGCAGTAAACACAGGGGTGGAAGGGAAGACTATGGCTACACCTTC.

V usage is TRBV3-1 and J usage is TRBJ1-4; no firm D call. CDR1 is LGHDT and CDR2 is YNNKEL in the germline V gene (reference sequence). The CDR3 has 16 residues. V shed 0 bases and J shed 3 bases, with 11 bases lying between them. Here the CDR3 reads CASSQDLATSNEKLFF. The CDR3 DNA sequence: TGTGCCAGCAGCCAAGATCTGGCAACGTCTAATGAAAAACTGTTTTTT.

The rearrangement links TRBV18 to TRBJ2-3, with D maybe TRBD2 (5 bases). In germline, CDR1 is KGHSH, CDR2 LQKENI. V gave up 1 base and J gave up 4 bases, with 15 bases separating them. CDR3 length: 16 residues. This chain's CDR3 is CASSPRTHWVADTQYF. The CDR3 DNA reads TGTGCCAGCTCACCACGGACTCACTGGGTCGCAGATACGCAGTATTTT.

This clonotype was counted many times. The gene calls are TRBV20-1 and TRBJ1-1, with D uncertain. This CDR3 is 10 amino acids long. Trimming removed 6 bases at V and 7 bases at J, with 9 bases between. Germline V gene sequence: CDR1 DFQATT, CDR2 SNEGSKA (reference sequence). The CDR3 loop reads CSAKGVEAFF. The CDR3 DNA reads as TGCAGTGCAAAAGGAGTTGAAGCTTTCTTT.

This clonotype was recorded many times. The chain employs TRBV6-2 or TRBV6-3 and TRBJ1-1; possible D gene TRBD1, 5 bases. V gave up 2 bases and J gave up 4 bases, with 14 bases separating them. The CDR3 totals 15 residues. Germline CDR1 reads MNHEY; CDR2 reads SVGEGT. CDR3 in amino acids: CASSYGGAGLTEAFF. The CDR3 coding sequence is TGTGCCAGCAGTTACGGCGGAGCAGGGCTCACTGAAGCTTTCTTT.

This clonotype showed up many times. V usage is TRBV18 and J usage is TRBJ1-2; weak D call: TRBD1 (5 bases). V shed 1 base and J shed 4 bases, with 16 bases lying between them. From germline, CDR1 is KGHSH and CDR2 LQKENI. The CDR3 is 16 residues long. In nucleotides, the CDR3 is TGTGCCAGCTCACCACTCGGAAAACAGGATCGCTATGGCTACACCTTC. It translates to CASSPLGKQDRYGYTF.

This clonotype came up many times. The V gene is TRBV6-6, the J gene TRBJ2-7, with a possible D match to TRBD2 (6 bases). The CDR3 is made up of 12 amino acids. The germline V gene has CDR1 MNHNY and CDR2 SVGAGI (reference sequence). Between the trimmed V and J ends, which lost 8 bases and 4 bases, there was a span of 12 bases. CDR3 region: CASLGGRYEQYF. As DNA, the CDR3 is TGTGCCAGCCTGGGAGGTAGATACGAGCAGTACTTC.

This clonotype was counted only a few times. The J gene is TRBJ2-1, the V gene TRBV19; possibly TRBD1 for D (6 bases). Germline V gene lookup returns CDR1 LNHDA and CDR2 SQIVND (reference sequence). This CDR3 contains 14 residues. V lost 5 bases and J 7 bases, leaving 15 bases between the germline ends. This CDR3 reads CASSPRGSGNEQFF. CDR3 DNA: TGTGCCAGTAGTCCTAGGGGGAGTGGTAATGAGCAGTTCTTC. Combining the CDR3 with reference TRBV19 and TRBJ2-1 gives the whole variable domain DGGITQSPKYLFRKEGQNVTLSCEQNLNHDAMYWYRQDPGQGLRLIYYSQIVNDFQKGDIAEGYSVSREKKESFPLTVTSAQKNPTAFYLCASSPRGSGNEQFFGPGTRLTVL.

In this sample, this clonotype turned up many times. The gene calls are TRBV9 and TRBJ1-4; TRBD1 aligns across 8 bases. The V and J ends lost 3 bases and 7 bases, in that order; junction bases with no gene match: 8. This CDR3 is 15 amino acids long. Germline V lookup: CDR1 SGDLS, CDR2 YYNGEE. The CDR3 bases are TGTGCCAGCAGCGCTACGACAGGGGCCCCTGAAAAACTGTTTTTT. It yields the protein CASSATTGAPEKLFF.